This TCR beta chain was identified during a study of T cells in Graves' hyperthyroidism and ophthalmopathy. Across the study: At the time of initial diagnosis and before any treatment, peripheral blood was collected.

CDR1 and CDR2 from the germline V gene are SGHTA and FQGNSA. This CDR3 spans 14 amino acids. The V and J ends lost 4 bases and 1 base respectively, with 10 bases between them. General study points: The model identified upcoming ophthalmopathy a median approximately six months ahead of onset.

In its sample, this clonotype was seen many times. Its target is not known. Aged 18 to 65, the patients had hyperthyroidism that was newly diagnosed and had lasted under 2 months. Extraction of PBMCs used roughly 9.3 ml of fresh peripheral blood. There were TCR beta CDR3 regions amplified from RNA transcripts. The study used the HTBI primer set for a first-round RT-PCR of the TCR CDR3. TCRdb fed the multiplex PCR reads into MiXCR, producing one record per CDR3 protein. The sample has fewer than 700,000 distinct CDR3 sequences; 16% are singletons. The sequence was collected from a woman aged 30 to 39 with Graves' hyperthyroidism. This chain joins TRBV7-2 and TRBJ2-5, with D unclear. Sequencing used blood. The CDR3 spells CASSSSNIQETQYF. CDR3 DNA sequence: TGTGCCAGCAGCTCGTCCAATATCCAAGAGACCCAGTACTTC.